The T cell receptor (beta chain) described here comes from a study of T cells in Graves' hyperthyroidism and ophthalmopathy. Graves' hyperthyroidism qualified as stable when ophthalmopathy did not progress within 18 months. Exclusion criteria comprised uncontrolled infection, other autoimmune disease, pregnancy or lactation. This clonotype appeared a few times. TCR beta CDR3 regions were amplified from RNA transcripts. First-round RT-PCR with HTBI primers amplified the TCR CDR3 region. TCRdb used MiXCR to reprocess the multiplex PCR reads, holding one entry per CDR3 protein. The sample has around 200,000 distinct CDR3 sequences, around 20% seen once. Between the trimmed V and J ends, which lost 0 bases and 1 base, there was a span of 8 bases. CDR3 length equals 14 residues. Per germline, CDR1 SGDLS and CDR2 YYNGEE.

Specimen: blood. The clonotype comes from a middle-aged man with Graves' hyperthyroidism. V and J are TRBV9 and TRBJ2-7; D is perhaps TRBD2 (7 bases). The chain's CDR3 is CASSVEGGSYEQYF. In DNA form, the CDR3 reads TGTGCCAGCAGCGTAGAGGGGGGGTCCTACGAGCAGTACTTC. Looking up the rest from reference TRBV9 and TRBJ2-7 gives the full variable domain: DSGVTQTPKHLITATGQRVTLRCSPRSGDLSVYWYQQSLDQGLQFLIQYYNGEERAKGNILERFSAQQFPDLHSELNLSSLELGDSALYFCASSVEGGSYEQYFGPGTRLTVT.